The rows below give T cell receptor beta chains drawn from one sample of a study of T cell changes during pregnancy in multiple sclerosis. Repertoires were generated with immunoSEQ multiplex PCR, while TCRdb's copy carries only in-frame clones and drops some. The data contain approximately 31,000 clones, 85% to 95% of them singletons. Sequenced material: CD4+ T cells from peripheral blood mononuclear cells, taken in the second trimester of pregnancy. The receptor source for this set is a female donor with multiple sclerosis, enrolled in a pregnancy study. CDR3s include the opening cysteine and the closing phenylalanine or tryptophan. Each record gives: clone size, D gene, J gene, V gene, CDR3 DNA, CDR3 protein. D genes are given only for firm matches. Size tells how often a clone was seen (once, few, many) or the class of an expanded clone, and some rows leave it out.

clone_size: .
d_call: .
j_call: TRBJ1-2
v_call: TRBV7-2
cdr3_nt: TGTGCCAGCAGCTTAGGTCGGCAGGGCGGCTACACCTTC
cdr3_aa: CASSLGRQGGYTF

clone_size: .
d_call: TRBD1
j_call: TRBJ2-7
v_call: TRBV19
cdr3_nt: TGTGCCACCCCTGACAGGGACAGGTCCTACGAGCAGTACTTC
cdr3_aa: CATPDRDRSYEQYF

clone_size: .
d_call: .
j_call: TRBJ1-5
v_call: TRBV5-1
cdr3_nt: TGCGCCAGCAGCTTGGGGGGGCGTCGCAATCAGCCCCAGCATTTT
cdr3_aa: CASSLGGRRNQPQHF

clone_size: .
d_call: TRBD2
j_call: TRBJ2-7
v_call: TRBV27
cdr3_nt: TGTGCCAGCAGTTTGCTAGCGGATACCCCCCTCTACGAGCAGTACTTC
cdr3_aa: CASSLLADTPLYEQYF

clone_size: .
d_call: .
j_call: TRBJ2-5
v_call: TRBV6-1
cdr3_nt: TGTGCCAGCAGTGACGGACGGGGCCAAGAGACCCAGTACTTC
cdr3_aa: CASSDGRGQETQYF

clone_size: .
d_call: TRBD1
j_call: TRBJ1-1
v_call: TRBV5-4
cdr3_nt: TGTGCCAGCAGCTTGAGGGGGCGGATGAACACTGAAGCTTTCTTT
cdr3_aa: CASSLRGRMNTEAFF

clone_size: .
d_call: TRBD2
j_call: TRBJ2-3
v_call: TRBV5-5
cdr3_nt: TGTGCCAGCAGCTTGCTTCCTAGCGGGACAGATACGCAGTATTTT
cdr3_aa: CASSLLPSGTDTQYF

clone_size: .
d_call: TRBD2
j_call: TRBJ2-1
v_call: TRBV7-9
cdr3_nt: TGTGCCAGCAGCTTGTCACGGCTAGCGGGAGTACGTGAGCAGTTCTTC
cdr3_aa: CASSLSRLAGVREQFF

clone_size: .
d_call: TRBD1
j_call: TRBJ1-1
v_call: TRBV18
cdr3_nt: TGTGCCAGCTCGCTAACCTCCAGGGGGGACACTGAAGCTTTCTTT
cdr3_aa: CASSLTSRGDTEAFF

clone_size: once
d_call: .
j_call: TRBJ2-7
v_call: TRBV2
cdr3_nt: TGTGCCAGCAGTGCAACTAACTACGAGCAGTACTTC
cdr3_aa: CASSATNYEQYF

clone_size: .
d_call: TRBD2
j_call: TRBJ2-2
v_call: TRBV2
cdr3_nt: TGTGCCAGCAGTGTGAGCGGGAGTTACACCGGGGAGCTGTTTTTT
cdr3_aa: CASSVSGSYTGELFF

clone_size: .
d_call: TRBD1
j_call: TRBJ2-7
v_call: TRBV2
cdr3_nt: TGTGCCAGCAGTCAGGGGGTATACGAGCAGTACTTC
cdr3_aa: CASSQGVYEQYF

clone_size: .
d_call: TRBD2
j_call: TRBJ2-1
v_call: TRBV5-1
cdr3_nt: TGCGCCAGCAGGGTCGGGACTAGCGAGAACAATGAGCAGTTCTTC
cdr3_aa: CASRVGTSENNEQFF

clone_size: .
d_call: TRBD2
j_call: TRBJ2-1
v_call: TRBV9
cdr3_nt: TGTGCCAGCAGCACCGCTAGCGGGGGGTCCTACAATGAGCAGTTCTTC
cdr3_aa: CASSTASGGSYNEQFF

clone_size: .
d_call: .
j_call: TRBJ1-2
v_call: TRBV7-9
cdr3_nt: TGTGCCAGCAGCTTCCCGGCAGGGGTTACCTATGGCTACACCTTC
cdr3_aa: CASSFPAGVTYGYTF

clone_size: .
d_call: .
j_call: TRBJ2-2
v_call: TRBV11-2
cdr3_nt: TGTGCCAGCAGCTTTACAGGGAACGGGGAGCTGTTTTTT
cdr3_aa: CASSFTGNGELFF

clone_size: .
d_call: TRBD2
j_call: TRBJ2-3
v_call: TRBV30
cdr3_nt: TGTGCCTGGAGCGACGCCGGCGGCGGGAGGCCAGGAACAGATACGCAGTATTTT
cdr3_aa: CAWSDAGGGRPGTDTQYF

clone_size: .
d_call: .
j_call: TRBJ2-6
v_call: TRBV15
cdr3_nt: TGTGCCACCAGCAGAGCAGCCGGACTCCCTGGGGCCAACGTCCTGACTTTC
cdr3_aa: CATSRAAGLPGANVLTF

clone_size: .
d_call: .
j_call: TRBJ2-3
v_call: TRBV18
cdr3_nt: TGTGCCAGCTCACCCGGGGACTCCACAGATACGCAGTATTTT
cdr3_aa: CASSPGDSTDTQYF

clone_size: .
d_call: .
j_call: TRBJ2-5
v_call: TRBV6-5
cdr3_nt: TGTGCCAGCAGTTTGACGCAGGGCCCCGGGGAGACCCAGTACTTC
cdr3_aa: CASSLTQGPGETQYF

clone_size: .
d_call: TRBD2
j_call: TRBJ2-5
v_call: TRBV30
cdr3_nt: TGTGCCTGGAGACCCGGCGGGACTAGAGAGACCCAGTACTTC
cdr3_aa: CAWRPGGTRETQYF

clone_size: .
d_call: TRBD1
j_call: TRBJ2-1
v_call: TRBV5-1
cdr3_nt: TGCGCCAGCAGCCCCGGGACAGGGAGCAATGAGCAGTTCTTC
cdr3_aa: CASSPGTGSNEQFF

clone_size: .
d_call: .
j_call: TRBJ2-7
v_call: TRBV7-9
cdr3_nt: TGTGCCAGCAGCTTAGAGACAGTAGGATCCTCCTACGAGCAGTACTTC
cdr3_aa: CASSLETVGSSYEQYF

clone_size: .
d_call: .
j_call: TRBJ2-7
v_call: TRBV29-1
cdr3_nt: TGCAGCGTCTCGGTGGGGGGGCTGGGCGAGCAGTACTTC
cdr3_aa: CSVSVGGLGEQYF

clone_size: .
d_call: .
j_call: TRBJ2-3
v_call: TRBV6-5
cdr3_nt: TGTGCCAGCAGTTTCGGACTACCGTCTACAGATACGCAGTATTTT
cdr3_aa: CASSFGLPSTDTQYF

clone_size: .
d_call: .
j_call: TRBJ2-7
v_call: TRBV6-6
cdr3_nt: TGTGCCAGCAGTTACACCGGGAGCTACGAGCAGTACTTC
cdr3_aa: CASSYTGSYEQYF

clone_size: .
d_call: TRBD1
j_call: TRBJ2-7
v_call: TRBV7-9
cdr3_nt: TGTGCCAGCAGCACTCACGGGACAGGGGTCGAGCAGTACTTC
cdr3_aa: CASSTHGTGVEQYF

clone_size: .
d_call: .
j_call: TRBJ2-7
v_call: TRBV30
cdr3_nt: TGTGCCTGGAGTCTAGGCTACGAGCAGTACTTC
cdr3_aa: CAWSLGYEQYF

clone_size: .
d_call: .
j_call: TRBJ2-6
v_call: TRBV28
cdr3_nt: TGTGCCAGCAGTTTACGTGCGGGTTCTGGCTCTGGGGCCAACGTCCTGACTTTC
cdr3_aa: CASSLRAGSGSGANVLTF

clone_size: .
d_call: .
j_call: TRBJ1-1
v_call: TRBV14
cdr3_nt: TGTGCCAGCCTGACTGAAGCTTTCTTT
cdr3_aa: CASLTEAFF

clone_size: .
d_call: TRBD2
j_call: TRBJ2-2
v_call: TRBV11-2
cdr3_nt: TGTGCCAGCAGGATTAGCGGGCCCTTGTTTTCGGAGCTGTTTTTT
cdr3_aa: CASRISGPLFSELFF

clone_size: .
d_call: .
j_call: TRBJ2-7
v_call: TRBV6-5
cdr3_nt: TGTGCCAGCAGGCAACTAGCTGGTTCTTTCGAGCAGTACTTC
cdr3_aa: CASRQLAGSFEQYF

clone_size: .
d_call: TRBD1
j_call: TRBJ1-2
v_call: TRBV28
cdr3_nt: TGTGCCAGCCTAGGGACAGGGCTCAGCTATGGCTACACCTTC
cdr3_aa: CASLGTGLSYGYTF

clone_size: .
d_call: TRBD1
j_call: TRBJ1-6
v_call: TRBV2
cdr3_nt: TGTGCCAGCAGAAGACAGGGGATCGCTCCGTCCTATAATTCACCCCTCCACTTT
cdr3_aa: CASRRQGIAPSYNSPLHF

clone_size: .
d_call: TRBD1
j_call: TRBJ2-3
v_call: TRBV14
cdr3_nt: TGTGCCAGCAGCCCTTGGACAGGGAATACGCAGTATTTT
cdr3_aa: CASSPWTGNTQYF

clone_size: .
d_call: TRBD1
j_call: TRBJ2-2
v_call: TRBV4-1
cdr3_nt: TGCGCCAGCGGACCGGACAGGTGGAGCACCGGGGAGCTGTTTTTT
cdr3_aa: CASGPDRWSTGELFF

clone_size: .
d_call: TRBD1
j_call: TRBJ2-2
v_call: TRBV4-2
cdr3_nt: TGTGCCAGCAGCCGGGGACAGGGGGACCGCTGGAACACCGGGGAGCTGTTTTTT
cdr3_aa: CASSRGQGDRWNTGELFF

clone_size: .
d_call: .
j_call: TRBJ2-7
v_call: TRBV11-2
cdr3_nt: TGTGCCAGCAGCCCCACCTTGGACAGTCTCGACGAGCAGTACTTC
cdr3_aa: CASSPTLDSLDEQYF

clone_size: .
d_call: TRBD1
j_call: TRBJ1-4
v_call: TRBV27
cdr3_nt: TGTGCCAGCAGTCGCACAGGGGGTGTGCCTAATGAAAAACTGTTTTTT
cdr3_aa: CASSRTGGVPNEKLFF

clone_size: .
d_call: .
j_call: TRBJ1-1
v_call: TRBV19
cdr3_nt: TGTGCCAGTAGCGTAGACAGGCCATCCACTGAAGCTTTCTTT
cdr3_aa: CASSVDRPSTEAFF

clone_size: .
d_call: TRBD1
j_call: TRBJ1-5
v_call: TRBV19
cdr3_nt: TGTGCCAGTAGAACAGGGGGCCCAGCCCCCCAGCATTTT
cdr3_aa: CASRTGGPAPQHF

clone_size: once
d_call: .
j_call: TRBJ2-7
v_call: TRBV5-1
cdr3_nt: TGCGCCAGCAGGTCCCCCGGCTCCTACGAGCAGTACTTC
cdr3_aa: CASRSPGSYEQYF

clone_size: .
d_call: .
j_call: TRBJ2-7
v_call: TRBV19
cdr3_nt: TGTGCCAGTTCAAATCGACAAGGAACCTACGAGCAGTACTTC
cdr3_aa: CASSNRQGTYEQYF

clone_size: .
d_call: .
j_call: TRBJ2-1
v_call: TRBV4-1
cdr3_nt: TGCGCCAGCAGCCATGTCGGGAGATTGCCGGTAGACAATGAGCAGTTCTTC
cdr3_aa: CASSHVGRLPVDNEQFF

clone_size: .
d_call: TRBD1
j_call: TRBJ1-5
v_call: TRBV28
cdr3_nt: TGTGCCAGCAGTCGGCAGACAGGGCAGAATCAGCCCCAGCATTTT
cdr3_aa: CASSRQTGQNQPQHF

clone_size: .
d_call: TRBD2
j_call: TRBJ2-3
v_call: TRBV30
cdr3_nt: TGTGCCTGGTACCCCCCGACTAGCGGTGGCACAGATACGCAGTATTTT
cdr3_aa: CAWYPPTSGGTDTQYF

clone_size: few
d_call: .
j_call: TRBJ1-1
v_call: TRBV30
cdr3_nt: TGTGCCTGGTGCGGACAGTTGAACACTGAAGCTTTCTTT
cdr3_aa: CAWCGQLNTEAFF

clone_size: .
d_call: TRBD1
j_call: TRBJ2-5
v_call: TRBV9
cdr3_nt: TGTGCCAGCAGCATAACAGGGGGACAGGGTAGGGAGACCCAGTACTTC
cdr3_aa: CASSITGGQGRETQYF

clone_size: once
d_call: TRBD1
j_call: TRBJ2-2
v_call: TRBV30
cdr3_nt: TGTGCCTGGAAGGGACAGCCGGGGACCGGGGAGCTGTTTTTT
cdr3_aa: CAWKGQPGTGELFF

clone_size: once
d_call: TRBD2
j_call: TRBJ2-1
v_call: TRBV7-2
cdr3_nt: TGTGCCAGCAGCAGAGCGGGGCCAGCCTACAATGAGCAGTTCTTC
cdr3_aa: CASSRAGPAYNEQFF

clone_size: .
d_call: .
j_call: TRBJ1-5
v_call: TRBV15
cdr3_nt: TGTGCCACCAGCAGGCAGGGAGGGGATCAGCCCCAGCATTTT
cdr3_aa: CATSRQGGDQPQHF

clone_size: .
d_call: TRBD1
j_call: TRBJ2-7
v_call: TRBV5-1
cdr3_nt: TGCGCCAGCGAACTTTGGACAGGTGGGGAGCAGTACTTC
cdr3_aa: CASELWTGGEQYF

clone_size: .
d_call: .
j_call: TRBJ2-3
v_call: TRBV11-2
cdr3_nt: TGTGCCAGCAGCTTTAGTGCGGGTCTCACAGATACGCAGTATTTT
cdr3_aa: CASSFSAGLTDTQYF

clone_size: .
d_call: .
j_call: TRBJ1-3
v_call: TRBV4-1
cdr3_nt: TGCGCCAGCAGCCAAGATAGTAAGGGGCGCCTTCCTGGAAACACCATATATTTT
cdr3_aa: CASSQDSKGRLPGNTIYF

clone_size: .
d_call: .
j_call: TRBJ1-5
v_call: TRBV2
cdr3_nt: TGTGCCAGCAGTGAACAGGGACTTAGCAATCAGCCCCAGCATTTT
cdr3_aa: CASSEQGLSNQPQHF

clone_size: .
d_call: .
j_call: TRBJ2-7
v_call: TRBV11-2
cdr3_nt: TGTGCCAGCAGCTTAAGGGCTAGCCCCTACGAGCAGTACTTC
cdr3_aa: CASSLRASPYEQYF

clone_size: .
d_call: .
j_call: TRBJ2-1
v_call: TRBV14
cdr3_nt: TGTGCCAGCAGCCGCGGACTTCTTGAGCAGTTCTTC
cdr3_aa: CASSRGLLEQFF

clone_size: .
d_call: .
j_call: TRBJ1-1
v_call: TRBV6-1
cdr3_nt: TGTGCCAGCAGTGGCGGGGCCTGGAACACTGAAGCTTTCTTT
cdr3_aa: CASSGGAWNTEAFF

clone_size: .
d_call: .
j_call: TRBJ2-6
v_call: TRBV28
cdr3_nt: TGTGCCAGCAGCCCCACTTCTGGGGCCAACGTCCTGACTTTC
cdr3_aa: CASSPTSGANVLTF